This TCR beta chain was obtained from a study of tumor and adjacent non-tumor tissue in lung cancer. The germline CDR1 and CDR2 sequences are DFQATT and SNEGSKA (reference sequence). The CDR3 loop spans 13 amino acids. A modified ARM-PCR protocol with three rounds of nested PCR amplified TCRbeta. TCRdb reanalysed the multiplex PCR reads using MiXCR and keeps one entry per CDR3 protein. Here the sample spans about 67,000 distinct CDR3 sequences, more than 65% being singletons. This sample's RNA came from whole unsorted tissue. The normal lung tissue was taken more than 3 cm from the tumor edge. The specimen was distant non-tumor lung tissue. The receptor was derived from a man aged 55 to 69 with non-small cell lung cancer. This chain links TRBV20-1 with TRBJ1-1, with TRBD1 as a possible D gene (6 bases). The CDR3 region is CCGIRGAGAGAFF. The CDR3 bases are TGCTGTGGTATCCGGGGGGCTGGGGCCGGAGCTTTCTTT.